Below are 22 T cell receptor beta chains sequenced from a single sample in a study of cytomegalovirus exposure and HLA in healthy donors. The PCR contained 60 Vbeta and 13 Jbeta primers. The assay was immunoSEQ multiplex PCR, and TCRdb's table has in-frame clones only and misses some. In the table there are 85,000 to 100,000 clones, around 64% of which are singletons. The material sequenced was PBMCs. Receptors originate from a human donor in good health.

As DNA, the CDR3 is TGCGCCAGCCATTGGGCTAGCGGTTCCTACAATGAGCAGTTCTTC. This sequence encodes CASHWASGSYNEQFF. The chain is built from TRBV5-1 and TRBJ2-1; TRBD2 agrees at 7 bases. The V and J ends lost 7 bases and 1 base, in that order; junction bases with no gene match: 8. Germline V gene data show CDR1 as SGHRS and CDR2 as YFSETQ. The CDR3 extends over 15 amino acids.

This rearrangement joins TRBV29-1 to TRBJ2-5; tentative D call: TRBD2 (7 bases). With 8 bases removed from V and 0 bases from J, the gap between germline ends came to 19 bases. CDR3 length equals 15 residues. In germline, CDR1 is SQVTM, CDR2 ANQGSEA. CDR3 sequence: CSSWGGRTDQETQYF. The DNA for the CDR3 is TGCAGCTCCTGGGGGGGGCGGACCGACCAAGAGACCCAGTACTTC.

J is TRBJ2-6 and V is TRBV6-6; D is undetermined. Trimming removed 5 bases from V and 0 bases from J, with 11 bases in between. The CDR3 extends over 16 amino acids. Germline assignment: CDR1 MNHNY and CDR2 SVGAGI (reference sequence). CDR3 loop: CASSATTSSGANVLTF. CDR3 DNA: TGTGCCAGCAGTGCGACAACCAGCTCTGGGGCCAACGTCCTGACTTTC.

The CDR3, as DNA: TGTGCCAGCAGCTTACGGGAGGGAACAGGCCTCTCTGGAAACACCATATATTTT. This sequence encodes CASSLREGTGLSGNTIYF. This chain uses TRBV11-3 with TRBJ1-3; D is perhaps TRBD1 (5 bases). CDR3 length: 18 residues. With 2 bases removed from V and 0 bases from J, the gap between germline ends came to 17 bases. Germline values: CDR1 SGHNT, CDR2 YENEEA.

This chain links TRBV5-1 with TRBJ2-1; no clear D gene. There are 17 residues in the CDR3. Looked up from germline, CDR1 is SGHRS and CDR2 is YFSETQ. Deletions cut 7 bases from V and 2 bases from J, with 22 bases between. This CDR3 is CASRQMSVGLAYNEQFF. CDR3 nucleotides: TGCGCCAGCCGCCAAATGTCGGTCGGGTTGGCCTACAATGAGCAGTTCTTC.

The V gene is TRBV30, the J gene TRBJ2-1; possibly TRBD1 for D (6 bases). Trimming cost V 0 bases and J 4 bases, with 13 bases left between them. The CDR3 loop spans 15 amino acids. Germline V CDR1 and CDR2: GTSNPN, SVGIG (reference sequence). This chain's CDR3 is CAWSVGRGQYNEQFF. The CDR3 region has the DNA TGTGCCTGGAGTGTAGGACGAGGACAGTACAATGAGCAGTTCTTC.

The chain joins TRBV4-3 to TRBJ1-1, with TRBD1 matching 11 bases. With V trimmed by 8 bases and J by 5 bases, 4 bases remained unmatched. Germline CDR1 reads LGHNA; CDR2 reads YSLEER. CDR3 length equals 13 residues. DNA for the CDR3: TGCGCCAGCGGACAGGGGGCGCAAACTGAAGCTTTCTTT. As protein: CASGQGAQTEAFF.

This clone was seen more than once but under ten times. The CDR3 DNA reads as TGTGCCAGCAGCCTGGACAGGGGGCTCTATGGCTACACCTTC. It yields the protein CASSLDRGLYGYTF. The chain links TRBV9 to TRBJ1-2; 11 bases are shared with TRBD1. Trimming cost V 4 bases and J 4 bases; bases outside gene matches: 3. The CDR3 contains 14 residues. Germline assignment: CDR1 SGDLS and CDR2 YYNGEE.

The chain has TRBV27 and TRBJ1-1, with D possibly being TRBD1 (5 bases). This CDR3 has 13 amino acids. V was cut by 3 bases and J by 4 bases, with 9 bases left in between. Germline CDR1 MNHEY, CDR2 SMNVEV (reference sequence). DNA of the CDR3: TGTGCCAGCAGTTTCAGGGAAGGCACTGAAGCTTTCTTT. Translated: CASSFREGTEAFF.

The V gene is TRBV10-3, the J gene TRBJ2-7; D might be TRBD2 (5 bases). The CDR3 spans 11 residues. Looked up from germline, CDR1 is ENHRY and CDR2 is SYGVKD. V was cut by 11 bases and J by 5 bases, with 13 bases left in between. The CDR3 loop reads CASEGTHEQYF. The CDR3 DNA sequence: TGTGCCTCTGAGGGTACCCACGAGCAGTACTTC.

A few counts support this clone. The J gene is TRBJ1-6, the V gene TRBV6-6; D uncertain. Germline CDR1 and CDR2: MNHNY and SVGAGI (reference sequence). CDR3 size: 13 residues. The V end was cut by 0 bases, the J end by 14 bases, with 11 bases between. In DNA, the CDR3 is TGTGCCAGCAGTTACTCTCCAGACGGGGCCCTCCACTTT. Its protein product is CASSYSPDGALHF.

The chain has TRBV5-5 and TRBJ2-1; 8 bases agree with TRBD2. This CDR3 has 14 amino acids. Unmatched junction bases numbered 4, after V lost 6 bases and J lost 2 bases. The germline gives CDR1 SGHKS, CDR2 YYEKEE (reference sequence). CDR3 in amino acids: CASTTGGPYNEQFF. The CDR3 DNA reads as TGTGCCAGCACAACGGGGGGGCCCTACAATGAGCAGTTCTTC.

This sequence joins TRBV7-9 and TRBJ1-4; TRBD1 matches at 7 bases. The germline gives CDR1 SEHNR, CDR2 FQNEAQ (reference sequence). There are 17 residues in the CDR3. V lost 5 bases, J lost 2 bases, and 11 bases stayed unmatched. CDR3 amino acids: CASSHLPMDRTNEKLFF. CDR3 DNA sequence: TGTGCCAGCAGCCATCTCCCCATGGACAGGACTAATGAAAAACTGTTTTTT.

The CDR3 DNA is TGCGCCAGCAGCCAAGGAGGAGACAGGGTAGCAATTGCTTTCTTT. Its protein is CASSQGGDRVAIAFF. The chain recombines TRBV4-3 with TRBJ1-1; TRBD1 matches at 7 bases. This CDR3 comprises 15 residues. With V trimmed by 1 base and J by 11 bases, 13 bases remained unmatched. Germline assignment: CDR1 LGHNA and CDR2 YSLEER.

The rearrangement uses TRBV19 and TRBJ2-3; D is perhaps TRBD2 (7 bases). The germline gives CDR1 LNHDA, CDR2 SQIVND (reference sequence). V lost 4 bases, J lost 4 bases, and 21 bases lay in between. This CDR3 contains 17 residues. The CDR3 sequence is CASSSFRGREGADTQYF. The CDR3 DNA sequence: TGTGCCAGTAGTAGTTTCCGCGGCAGGGAGGGGGCAGATACGCAGTATTTT.

This clone was counted only a few times. The V and J genes are TRBV10-3 and TRBJ1-1; the match to TRBD1 covers 9 bases. The germline gives CDR1 ENHRY, CDR2 SYGVKD. The CDR3 loop spans 15 amino acids. V lost 6 bases, J lost 4 bases, and 9 bases stayed unmatched. CDR3 coding DNA: TGTGCCATCAGCATCCGGACAGGGGCCCCCACTGAAGCTTTCTTT. Translated, it gives CAISIRTGAPTEAFF.

The J gene is TRBJ2-7, the V gene TRBV18, with 10 bases aligning to TRBD1. The V segment lost 4 bases and the J segment 6 bases; nucleotides outside the gene matches: 12. Germline V lookup: CDR1 KGHSH, CDR2 LQKENI. The CDR3 has 16 amino acids. The CDR3, as DNA: TGTGCCAGCTCACTTACGATCCGGGACAGGGGTGGCGAGCAGTACTTC. It yields the protein CASSLTIRDRGGEQYF. The full variable domain, with the rest looked up from reference TRBV18 and TRBJ2-7, is NAGVMQNPRHLVRRRGQEARLRCSPMKGHSHVYWYRQLPEEGLKFMVYLQKENIIDESGMPKERFSAEFPKEGPSILRIQQVVRGDSAAYFCASSLTIRDRGGEQYFGPGTRLTVT.

The chain couples TRBV7-3 to TRBJ2-6; a possible D gene is TRBD1 (5 bases). The ends were cut back, 2 bases at V and 9 bases at J, with 5 bases in the middle. This CDR3 contains 12 residues. Germline V gives CDR1 SGHTA, CDR2 FQGTGA. CDR3 residues: CASSLQGNVLTF. As DNA, the CDR3 is TGTGCCAGCAGCTTACAGGGCAACGTCCTGACTTTC.

The chain couples TRBV7-8 to TRBJ1-2; no definite D call. There are 15 residues in the CDR3. V lost 5 bases and J lost 3, with 16 bases in between. Germline V gives CDR1 SGHVS, CDR2 FQNEAQ. Written as DNA, the CDR3 is TGTGCCAGCAGCCCACTAGGTAATCTCTACTATGGCTACACCTTC. Residues: CASSPLGNLYYGYTF.

The chain employs TRBV4-1 and TRBJ2-1; D uncertain. Trimming removed 11 bases at V and 9 bases at J, with 11 bases between. Germline values: CDR1 MGHRA, CDR2 YSYEKL. This CDR3 comprises 10 residues. CDR3 residues: CAPRVCEQFF. The CDR3 region has the DNA TGCGCCCCCCGGGTCTGTGAGCAGTTCTTC.

This chain uses TRBV5-1 with TRBJ2-2; D not resolved. Germline V lookup: CDR1 SGHRS, CDR2 YFSETQ. Trimming removed 4 bases from V and 6 bases from J, with 13 bases in between. The CDR3 runs to 14 residues. DNA for the CDR3: TGCGCCAGCAGCCCGGGTTTCGGCCCCGGGGAGCTGTTTTTT. It codes for CASSPGFGPGELFF.

This clone occurred a few times. The V call is TRBV19, the J call TRBJ2-7; weak D call: TRBD1 (6 bases). The CDR3 has 15 amino acids. Looked up from germline, CDR1 is LNHDA and CDR2 is SQIVND (reference sequence). The germline V and J ends were trimmed by 1 base and 3 bases, with 13 bases remaining between them. CDR3 region: CASSIANRDHYEQYF. CDR3 in DNA: TGTGCCAGTAGTATAGCCAACAGGGATCACTACGAGCAGTACTTC.